The source of this TCR beta chain is a study of OX40 agonist ivuxolimab in advanced cancers. Trimming cost V 0 bases and J 7 bases, with 4 bases left between them. The CDR3 is made up of 11 amino acids. Germline CDR1 reads SQVTM; CDR2 reads ANQGSEA. For this clone: Its target is unknown.

Libraries were prepared by immunoSEQ multiplex PCR; TCRdb keeps only in-frame clonotypes and omits some of them. The table includes 65,000 or so clones, about four fifths detected once. Study-wide points: Antigen specificity was not determined for the expanded peripheral T cells.

Enrollment shut out patients with autoimmune disease history or systemic immunosuppression. The chain employs TRBV29-1 and TRBJ2-1; D uncertain. The sample here was CD4+ or CD8+ T cells sorted from blood, taken in a trial of the OX40 agonist ivuxolimab. This TCR derives from an adult with an advanced solid tumor such as melanoma, head and neck, liver or kidney cancer. CDR3 protein: CSVEEANEQFF. CDR3 DNA sequence: TGCAGCGTTGAAGAGGCTAATGAGCAGTTCTTC.